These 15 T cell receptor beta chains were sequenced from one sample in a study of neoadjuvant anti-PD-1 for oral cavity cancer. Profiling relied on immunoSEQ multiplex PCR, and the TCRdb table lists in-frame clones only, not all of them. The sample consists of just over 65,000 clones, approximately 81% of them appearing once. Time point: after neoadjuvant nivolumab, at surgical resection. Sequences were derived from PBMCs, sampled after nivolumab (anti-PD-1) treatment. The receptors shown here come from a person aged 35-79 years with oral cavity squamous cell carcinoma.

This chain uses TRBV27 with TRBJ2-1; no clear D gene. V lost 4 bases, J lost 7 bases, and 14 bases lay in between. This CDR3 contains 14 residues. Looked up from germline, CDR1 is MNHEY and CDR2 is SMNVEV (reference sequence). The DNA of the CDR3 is TGTGCCAGCAGTTCCTCCGTAATACAGAATGAGCAGTTCTTC. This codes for CASSSSVIQNEQFF.

CDR3 residues: CSAGLVYEQYF. CDR3 nucleotides: TGCAGTGCCGGACTAGTCTACGAGCAGTACTTC. The V call is TRBV20-1, the J call TRBJ2-7; 7 positions match TRBD2. Germline lookup yields CDR1 DFQATT and CDR2 SNEGSKA (reference sequence). The V gene end was trimmed by 6 bases and the J gene end by 3 bases; junction bases not matched to a gene: 2. This CDR3 contains 11 residues.

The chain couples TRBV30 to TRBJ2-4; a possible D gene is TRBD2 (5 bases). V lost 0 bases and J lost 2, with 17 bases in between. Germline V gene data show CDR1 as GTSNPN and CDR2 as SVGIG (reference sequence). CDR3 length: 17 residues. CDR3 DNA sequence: TGTGCCTGGAGTGTACGGTGGGAGACGGAGACCAAAAACATTCAGTACTTC. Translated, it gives CAWSVRWETETKNIQYF.

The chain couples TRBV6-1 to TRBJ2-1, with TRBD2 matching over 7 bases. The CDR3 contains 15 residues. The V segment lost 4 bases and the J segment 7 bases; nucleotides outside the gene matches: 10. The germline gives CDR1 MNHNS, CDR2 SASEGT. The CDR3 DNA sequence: TGTGCCAGCAGTGGCCCGGGGGACTACCCTAATGAGCAGTTCTTC. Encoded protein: CASSGPGDYPNEQFF.

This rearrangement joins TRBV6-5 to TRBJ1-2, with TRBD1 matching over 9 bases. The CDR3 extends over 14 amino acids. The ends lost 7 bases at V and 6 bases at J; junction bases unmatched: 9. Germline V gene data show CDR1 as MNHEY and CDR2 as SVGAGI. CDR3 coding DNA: TGTGCCAGCACCCAGACGACAGGGGGTGATGGCTACACCTTC. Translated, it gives CASTQTTGGDGYTF.

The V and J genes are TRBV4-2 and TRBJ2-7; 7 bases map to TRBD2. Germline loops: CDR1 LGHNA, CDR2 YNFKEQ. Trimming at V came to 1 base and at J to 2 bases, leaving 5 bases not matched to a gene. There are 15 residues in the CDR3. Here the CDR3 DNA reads TGTGCCAGCAGCCAAGGGGGGGGAGGTACCTACGAGCAGTACTTC. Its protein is CASSQGGGGTYEQYF.

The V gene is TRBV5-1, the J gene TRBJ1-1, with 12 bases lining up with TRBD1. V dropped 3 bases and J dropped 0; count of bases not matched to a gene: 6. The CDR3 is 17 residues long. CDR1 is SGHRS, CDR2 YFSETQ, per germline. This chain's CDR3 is CASSYRDRGLLNTEAFF. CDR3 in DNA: TGCGCCAGCAGCTACCGGGACAGGGGGCTTCTGAACACTGAAGCTTTCTTT.

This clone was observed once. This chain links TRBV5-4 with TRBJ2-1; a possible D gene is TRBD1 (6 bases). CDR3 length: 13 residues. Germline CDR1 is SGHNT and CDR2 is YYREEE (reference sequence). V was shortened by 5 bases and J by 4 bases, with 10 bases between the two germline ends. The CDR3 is CASSFTGYNEQFF. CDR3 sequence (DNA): TGTGCCAGCAGTTTTACAGGGTACAATGAGCAGTTCTTC. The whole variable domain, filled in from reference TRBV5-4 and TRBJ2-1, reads ETGVTQSPTHLIKTRGQQVTLRCSSQSGHNTVSWYQQALGQGPQFIFQYYREEENGRGNFPPRFSGLQFPNYSSELNVNALELDDSALYLCASSFTGYNEQFFGPGTRLTVL.

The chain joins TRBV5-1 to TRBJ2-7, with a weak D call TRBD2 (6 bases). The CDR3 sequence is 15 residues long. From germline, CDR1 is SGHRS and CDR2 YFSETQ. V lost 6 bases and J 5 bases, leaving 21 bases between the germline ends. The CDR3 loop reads CASNSGPGGLHEQYF. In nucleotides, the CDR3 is TGCGCCAGCAATAGCGGCCCTGGAGGCCTGCACGAGCAGTACTTC.

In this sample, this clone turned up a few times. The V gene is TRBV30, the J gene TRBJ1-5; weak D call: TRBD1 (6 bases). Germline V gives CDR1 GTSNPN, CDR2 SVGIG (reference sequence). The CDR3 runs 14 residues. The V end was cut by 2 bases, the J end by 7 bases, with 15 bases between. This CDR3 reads CAWSQAGAGQPQHF. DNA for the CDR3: TGTGCCTGGAGTCAAGCAGGGGCCGGCCAGCCCCAGCATTTT.

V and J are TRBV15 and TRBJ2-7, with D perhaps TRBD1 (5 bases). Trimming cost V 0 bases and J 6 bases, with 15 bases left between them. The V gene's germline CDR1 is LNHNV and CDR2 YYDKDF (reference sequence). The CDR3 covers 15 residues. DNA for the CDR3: TGTGCCACCAGCAGAGAAGCAGGGATTGGAAGCGAGCAGTACTTC. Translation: CATSREAGIGSEQYF.

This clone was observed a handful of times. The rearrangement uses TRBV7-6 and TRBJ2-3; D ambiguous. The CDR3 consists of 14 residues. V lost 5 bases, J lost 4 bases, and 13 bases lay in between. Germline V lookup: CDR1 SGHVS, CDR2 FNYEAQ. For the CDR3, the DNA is TGTGCCAGCAGCCCCCTTCAGGTGGCAGATACGCAGTATTTT. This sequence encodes CASSPLQVADTQYF. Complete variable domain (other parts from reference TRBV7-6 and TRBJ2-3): GAGVSQSPRYKVTKRGQDVALRCDPISGHVSLYWYRQALGQGPEFLTYFNYEAQQDKSGLPNDRFSAERPEGSISTLTIQRTEQRDSAMYRCASSPLQVADTQYFGPGTRLTVL.

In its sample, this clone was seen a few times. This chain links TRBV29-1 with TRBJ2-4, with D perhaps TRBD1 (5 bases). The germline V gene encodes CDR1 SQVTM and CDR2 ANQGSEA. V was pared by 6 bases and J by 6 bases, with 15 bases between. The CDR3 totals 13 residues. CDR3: CSVVKQVGNIQYF. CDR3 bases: TGCAGCGTAGTAAAACAGGTCGGAAACATTCAGTACTTC.

CDR3 DNA: TGTGCCAGCAGCGCACAGGGGGCAAGTACTGAAGCTTTCTTT. Amino acid sequence: CASSAQGASTEAFF. The chain joins TRBV9 to TRBJ1-1; 9 bases align to TRBD1. Per germline, CDR1 SGDLS and CDR2 YYNGEE. The CDR3 has 14 amino acids. Trimming at V came to 3 bases and at J to 5 bases, leaving 5 bases not matched to a gene.

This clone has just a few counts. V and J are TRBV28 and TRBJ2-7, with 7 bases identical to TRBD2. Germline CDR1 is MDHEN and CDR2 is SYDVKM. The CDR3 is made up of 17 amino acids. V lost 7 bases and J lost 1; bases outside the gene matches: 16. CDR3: CASTGDYAGPSSYEQYF. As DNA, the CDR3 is TGTGCCAGCACCGGGGACTATGCCGGGCCGTCGTCCTACGAGCAGTACTTC. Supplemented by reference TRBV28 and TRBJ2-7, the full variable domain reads DVKVTQSSRYLVKRTGEKVFLECVQDMDHENMFWYRQDPGLGLRLIYFSYDVKMKEKGDIPEGYSVSREKKERFSLILESASTNQTSMYLCASTGDYAGPSSYEQYFGPGTRLTVT.